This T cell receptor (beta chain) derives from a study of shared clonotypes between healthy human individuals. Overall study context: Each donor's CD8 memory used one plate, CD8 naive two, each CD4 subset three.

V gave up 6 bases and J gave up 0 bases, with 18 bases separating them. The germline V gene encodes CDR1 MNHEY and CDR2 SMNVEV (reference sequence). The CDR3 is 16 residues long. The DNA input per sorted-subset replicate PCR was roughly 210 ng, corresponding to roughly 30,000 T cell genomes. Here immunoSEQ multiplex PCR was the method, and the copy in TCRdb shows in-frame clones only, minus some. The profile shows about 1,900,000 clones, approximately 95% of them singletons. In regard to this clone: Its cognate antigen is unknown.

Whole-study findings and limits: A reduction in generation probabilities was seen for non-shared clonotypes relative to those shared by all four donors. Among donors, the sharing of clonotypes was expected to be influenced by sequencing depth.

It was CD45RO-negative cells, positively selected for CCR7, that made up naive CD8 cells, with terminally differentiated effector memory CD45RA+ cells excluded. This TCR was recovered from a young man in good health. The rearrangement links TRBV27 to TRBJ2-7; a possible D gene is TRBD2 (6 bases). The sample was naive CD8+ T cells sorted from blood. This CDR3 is CASRKNSGASSYEQYF. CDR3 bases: TGTGCCAGCAGGAAAAATAGCGGTGCAAGCTCCTACGAGCAGTACTTC.